The sequence of this T cell receptor beta chain was determined in a study of blood T cell repertoires in COVID-19. Study as a whole: The United States, Italy and Spain provided the acute and convalescent COVID-19 samples. In each case, the material was cDNA or gDNA derived from T cells, B-cell-depleted T cells, or PBMCs.

In the authors' workflow: Scientists estimated how many nucleated cells there were by amplifying reference gene primers. TCRdb's copy holds only in-frame clones and misses some; the assay was immunoSEQ multiplex PCR. That table is the source of V, J and clone size, and D and trimming were worked out from the DNA. The top ten hold 9.8% of the sample, which has around 180,000 clones, approximately 86% seen once. This clone was found a few times. This CDR3 has 14 amino acids. Germline loops: CDR1 SGHAT, CDR2 FQNNGV. The J segment lost 1 base and the V segment lost 6 bases, leaving 3 bases of the junction unmatched.

This sequence originates from an elderly woman with acute or convalescent COVID-19. This chain uses TRBV11-2 with TRBJ1-5; 7 bases fit TRBD1. Specimen: peripheral blood. CDR3 region: CASSTGVSNQPQHF. CDR3 DNA sequence: TGTGCCAGCAGTACAGGGGTAAGCAATCAGCCCCAGCATTTT.